The T cell receptor beta chain under discussion was sequenced for a study of T cell responses to AZD1222 COVID-19 vaccine. Study results and caveats: Repertoires were sampled only after the peak T cell response. With two AZD1222 doses given, Spike-specific TCR breadth and depth both rose. It should be noted that donors were predominantly white British and more often female, and clonal diversity was possibly underestimated. The CD4 TCRs associated with vaccination extended across spike and predominated at 160-218 and 743-854.

Looked up from germline, CDR1 is MRHNA and CDR2 is SNTAGT. V was cut by 0 bases and J by 8 bases, with 16 bases left in between. The CDR3 has 15 residues. This table comes from immunoSEQ multiplex PCR, and its TCRdb copy is limited to in-frame clones, with some not included. The table includes 150,000 or so clones, approximately 90% detected once. Details on this clone: Its antigen is as yet unknown.

The source of this sequence is an adult in good health. The sequencing used peripheral blood, collected on day 0 of AZD1222 vaccination. V usage is TRBV6-4 and J usage is TRBJ1-1; D is uncertain. The CDR3 DNA follows: TGTGCCAGCAGTGACTCGCCCGAGAAGCCTTCCGAAGCTTTCTTT. Its translation is CASSDSPEKPSEAFF.